This T cell receptor beta chain was captured in a study of T cells in Graves' hyperthyroidism and ophthalmopathy. The overall study: Peripheral blood was drawn at first diagnosis, prior to all treatment.

Researchers amplified the TCR beta CDR3 regions from RNA transcripts. Using the HTBI primer set, a first-round RT-PCR was run on the TCR CDR3. TCRdb reprocessed the multiplex PCR reads with MiXCR, giving one entry per CDR3 protein. The sample lists hundreds of thousands of distinct CDR3 sequences, about a sixth seen once, with 17% in the top ten. The germline gives CDR1 MNHNS, CDR2 SASEGT. The ends were cut back, 5 bases at V and 1 base at J, with 11 bases in the middle. The CDR3 consists of 14 residues. Overall study results and limits: Patients with ophthalmopathy were separated from those with stable hyperthyroidism by a 13 V-J model. Ophthalmopathy was model-predicted a median approximately 6.9 months pre-onset.

In this sample, this clonotype turned up many times. What it binds is not known. The PBMCs studied were ones that came from approximately 9.9 ml fresh peripheral blood. What was sequenced was blood. The chain has TRBV6-1 and TRBJ1-1; perhaps TRBD1 as D (6 bases). The origin of this receptor is a woman between 18 and 29 years old with Graves' ophthalmopathy. Here the CDR3 reads CASSRGVRNTEAFF. CDR3 coding DNA: TGTGCCAGCAGTAGGGGGGTCAGGAACACTGAAGCTTTCTTT.